The rows below give T cell receptor beta chains drawn from one sample of a study of T cells in Graves' hyperthyroidism and ophthalmopathy. TCRdb used MiXCR to reprocess the multiplex PCR reads, holding one entry per CDR3 protein. The sample has about 590,000 distinct CDR3 sequences, approximately 14% seen once. The sample was blood. All receptors come from a woman aged 25 to 39 with Graves' hyperthyroidism. CDR3s include the opening cysteine and the closing phenylalanine or tryptophan. A D gene is named only where the DNA matches it firmly. Clone size appears in some rows only: once, few, many, or a class for an expanded clone.

>many|TRBV27|TRBJ2-7|TRBD1
CASSKGQDLYEQYF
TGTGCCAGCAGTAAGGGACAGGACCTATACGAGCAGTACTTC
>few|TRBV12-3/TRBV12-4|TRBJ2-6|TRBD1
CASSRDRGNSGANVLTF
TGTGCCAGCAGCAGGGACAGGGGAAACTCTGGGGCCAACGTCCTGACTTTC
>many|TRBV27|TRBJ2-7|TRBD1
CASSLGVGTGVGGSSSYEQYF
TGTGCCAGCAGTTTAGGTGTAGGGACAGGGGTAGGCGGATCCAGCTCCTACGAGCAGTACTTC
>many|TRBV11-2|TRBJ2-1|TRBD2
CASSLGLANEQFF
TGTGCCAGCAGCTTGGGACTAGCGAATGAGCAGTTCTTC
>many|TRBV7-9|TRBJ2-7|.
CASSSSGDEQYF
TGTGCCAGCAGCTCCTCAGGGGACGAGCAGTACTTC
>once|TRBV10-3|TRBJ2-7|.
CAISTGSDEQYF
TGTGCCATCAGCACAGGTTCCGACGAGCAGTACTTC
>many|TRBV12-3/TRBV12-4|TRBJ1-1|.
CASSFRVPEAFF
TGTGCCAGCAGTTTCAGGGTCCCTGAAGCTTTCTTT
>.|TRBV4-1|TRBJ2-1|TRBD2
CASSHWAPRLAGVSYNEQFF
TGCGCCAGCAGCCATTGGGCCCCCCGTTTGGCGGGAGTCTCCTACAATGAGCAGTTCTTC
>many|TRBV7-6|TRBJ2-1|TRBD2
CASSRSGSGPHEQFF
TGTGCCAGCAGCCGAAGCGGGAGTGGCCCTCATGAGCAGTTCTTC
>few|TRBV20-1|TRBJ1-6|.
CSASDRSYNSPLHF
TGCAGTGCTAGTGACAGGTCCTATAATTCACCCCTCCACTTT
>many|TRBV20-1|TRBJ1-4|TRBD1
CSALQGAIEKLFF
TGCAGTGCCTTACAGGGGGCCATTGAAAAACTGTTTTTT
>many|TRBV7-3|TRBJ2-1|.
CASSLNPGLHNEQFF
TGTGCCAGCAGCTTAAACCCGGGACTCCACAATGAGCAGTTCTTC
>.|TRBV6-1|TRBJ1-5|.
CASSPRGEGLQPQHF
TGTGCCAGCAGCCCACGGGGGGAGGGGTTGCAGCCCCAGCATTTT
>many|TRBV6-6|TRBJ2-1|.
CASSYSRAGWGEQFF
TGTGCCAGCAGTTACTCGCGGGCAGGGTGGGGTGAGCAGTTCTTC
>many|TRBV7-9|TRBJ2-7|TRBD2
CASSQGGLAGYEQYF
TGTGCCAGCAGCCAGGGCGGACTAGCGGGCTACGAGCAGTACTTC
>.|TRBV4-2|TRBJ1-3|.
CASSPREISGNTIYF
TGTGCCAGCAGCCCTCGAGAGATCTCTGGAAACACCATATATTTT
>many|TRBV20-1|TRBJ2-7|.
CSVRLGSSYEQYF
TGCAGTGTTCGACTAGGGTCTTCCTACGAGCAGTACTTC
>few|TRBV20-1|TRBJ2-7|.
CSTGSYEQYF
TGCAGTACAGGATCCTACGAGCAGTACTTC
>many|TRBV30|TRBJ2-7|TRBD1
CAWSGTGYEQYF
TGTGCCTGGAGTGGGACAGGGTACGAGCAGTACTTC
>many|TRBV2|TRBJ2-1|.
CASSERGYEQFF
TGTGCCAGCAGTGAACGGGGCTATGAGCAGTTCTTC
>few|TRBV24-1|TRBJ2-2|TRBD2
CATSDLGLAGLTGELFF
TGTGCCACCAGTGATTTGGGGCTAGCGGGACTCACCGGGGAGCTGTTTTTT
>once|TRBV29-1|TRBJ2-7|TRBD1
CSAKSAGTGESYEQYF
TGCAGCGCTAAATCAGCCGGGACAGGGGAATCCTACGAGCAGTACTTC
>many|TRBV12-3/TRBV12-4|TRBJ1-2|.
CASTPGLYGYTF
TGTGCCAGCACCCCCGGCCTCTATGGCTACACCTTC
>.|TRBV9|TRBJ2-5|.
CASSGSPEWETQYF
TGTGCCAGCAGCGGTTCTCCCGAATGGGAGACCCAGTACTTC
>.|TRBV6-1|TRBJ2-7|.
CASSEWKGSYEQYF
TGTGCCAGCAGTGAATGGAAGGGGTCCTACGAGCAGTACTTC
>many|TRBV10-3|TRBJ1-5|.
CATTGTPYGSQPQHF
TGTGCCACAACCGGGACACCCTACGGCAGTCAGCCCCAGCATTTT
>many|TRBV3-1|TRBJ2-2|.
CASSHQGGTGELFF
TGTGCCAGCAGCCATCAGGGCGGCACCGGGGAGCTGTTTTTT
>.|TRBV30|TRBJ1-1|.
CAWTRSWGTEAFF
TGTGCCTGGACTCGGTCATGGGGAACTGAAGCTTTCTTT
>.|TRBV27|TRBJ2-5|TRBD1
CASSPQGSSKTKYF
TGTGCCAGCAGTCCACAGGGGAGTAGTAAGACCAAGTACTTC
>.|TRBV27|TRBJ2-2|.
CASSTQGTGELFF
TGTGCCAGCAGTACACAGGGAACCGGGGAGCTGTTTTTT
>.|TRBV7-3|TRBJ2-2|.
CASSLIGGTTGELFF
TGTGCCAGCAGCTTAATTGGTGGCACGACCGGGGAGCTGTTTTTT
>many|TRBV3-1|TRBJ2-3|TRBD1
CASGLGQDPGDTQYF
TGTGCCAGCGGACTGGGACAGGATCCCGGGGATACGCAGTATTTT
>many|TRBV28|TRBJ2-7|TRBD1
CASRPTPGQNYEQYF
TGTGCCAGCAGGCCCACCCCGGGACAGAACTACGAGCAGTACTTC
>few|TRBV7-9|TRBJ2-1|TRBD2
CASSLAGGWNEQFF
TGTGCCAGCAGTCTAGCGGGAGGTTGGAATGAGCAGTTCTTC
>.|TRBV5-1|TRBJ1-1|TRBD1
CASSLAGTGARTGEAFF
TGCGCCAGCAGCTTGGCTGGCACAGGGGCACGAACAGGTGAAGCTTTCTTT
>.|TRBV12-3/TRBV12-4|TRBJ1-5|TRBD1
CASSQKRDRGTQPQHF
TGTGCCAGCAGCCAGAAAAGGGACAGGGGTACTCAGCCCCAGCATTTT
>.|TRBV20-1|TRBJ2-3|.
CSARDSGPRDTQYF
TGCAGTGCTAGAGACAGCGGCCCTAGAGATACGCAGTATTTT
>.|TRBV5-1|TRBJ2-1|.
CASSLENGQFF
TGCGCCAGCAGCTTGGAGAATGGGCAGTTCTTC
>.|TRBV10-3|TRBJ2-1|TRBD2
CAISEGLAGGERFF
TGTGCCATCAGTGAGGGACTAGCGGGAGGGGAGCGGTTCTTC
>many|TRBV6-5|TRBJ2-1|TRBD2
CASSYSGVAGGYQSSDEQFF
TGTGCCAGCAGTTACTCGGGGGTAGCGGGAGGGTACCAGAGCTCTGATGAGCAGTTCTTC
>.|TRBV10-3|TRBJ2-3|TRBD2
CAIGHDSLWTRTDTQYF
TGTGCCATTGGCCACGACTCCCTCTGGACTAGAACAGATACGCAGTATTTT
>many|TRBV28|TRBJ1-6|.
CASSLWSRNSPLHF
TGTGCCAGCAGTTTATGGTCCCGTAATTCACCCCTCCACTTT
>few|TRBV4-1|TRBJ2-5|TRBD2
CASSQVIPTSRETQYF
TGCGCCAGCAGCCAAGTCATTCCGACTAGCCGAGAGACCCAGTACTTC
>few|TRBV29-1|TRBJ2-3|TRBD1
CSVEGDRATDTQYF
TGCAGCGTGGAGGGGGACAGGGCCACAGATACGCAGTATTTT